The 3 T cell receptor beta chains in this list originate from one sample, sequenced in a study of blood T cells in healthy people across ages. PCR was performed a second time for about 7 to 11 cycles using a sample-barcoded 5' primer and a J-beta primer mix. Each CDR3 protein is one row after TCRdb ran MiXCR on the 5' RACE reads. The table shows roughly 2 million distinct CDR3 sequences, with around 50% occurring only once. The specimen was blood. Receptor source: a woman between 40 and 50 years old in good health.

The V and J genes are TRBV6-6 and TRBJ2-1; the match to TRBD2 covers 8 bases. Germline assignment: CDR1 MNHNY and CDR2 SVGAGI (reference sequence). The CDR3 totals 19 residues. After removal of 6 bases from V and 0 bases from J, the junction contained 16 bases not matched to a gene. The CDR3 here is CASRRSAGGSKSSYNEQFF. In DNA, the CDR3 is TGTGCCAGCAGACGCTCGGCGGGGGGCTCAAAAAGCTCCTACAATGAGCAGTTCTTC.

The rearrangement joins TRBV7-2 to TRBJ1-2, with TRBD1 matching over 9 bases. This CDR3 spans 14 amino acids. Germline V gene data show CDR1 as SGHTA and CDR2 as FQGNSA. With V trimmed by 1 base and J by 8 bases, 5 bases remained unmatched. The CDR3 spells CASSLGTGATGYTF. The CDR3 DNA sequence: TGTGCCAGCAGCTTAGGGACAGGGGCCACCGGCTACACCTTC.

The chain carries TRBV20-1 and TRBJ2-1; 7 nucleotides line up with TRBD2. With V trimmed by 2 bases and J by 5 bases, 12 bases remained unmatched. Germline CDR1 is DFQATT and CDR2 is SNEGSKA (reference sequence). CDR3 length equals 16 residues. CDR3 in DNA: TGCAGTGCTAGAAGGCGACTAGCCTCACTCAACAATGAGCAGTTCTTC. Amino acids: CSARRRLASLNNEQFF.